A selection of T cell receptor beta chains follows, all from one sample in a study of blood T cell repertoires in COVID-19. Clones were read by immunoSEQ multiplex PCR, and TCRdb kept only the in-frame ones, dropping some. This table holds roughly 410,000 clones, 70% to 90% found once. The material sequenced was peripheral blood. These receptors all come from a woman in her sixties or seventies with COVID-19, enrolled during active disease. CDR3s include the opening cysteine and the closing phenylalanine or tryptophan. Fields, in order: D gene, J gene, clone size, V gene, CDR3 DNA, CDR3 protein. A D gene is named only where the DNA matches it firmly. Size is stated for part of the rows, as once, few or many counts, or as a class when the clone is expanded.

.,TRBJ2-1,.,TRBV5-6,TGTGCCAGCAGCTTGGGAGTTAATGAGCAGTTCTTC,CASSLGVNEQFF
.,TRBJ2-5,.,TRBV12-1,TGTGCCAGCAGCTTTGAGCGGGGGGGCCGGGAAGAGACCCAGTACTTC,CASSFERGGREETQYF
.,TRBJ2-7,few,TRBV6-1,TGTGCCAGCAGTGAAACGGGGACTCGAGCTTACGAGCAGTACTTC,CASSETGTRAYEQYF
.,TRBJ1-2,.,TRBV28,TGTGCCAGCAGTTTAATTGTTGAGAAATACACCTTC,CASSLIVEKYTF
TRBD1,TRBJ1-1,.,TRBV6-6,TGTGCCAGCAGTTACCCAGGGGGAGGTACTGAAGCTTTCTTT,CASSYPGGGTEAFF
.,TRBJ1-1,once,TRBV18,TGTGCCAGCTCACCACAGGCGCGACTAAACACTGAAGCTTTCTTT,CASSPQARLNTEAFF
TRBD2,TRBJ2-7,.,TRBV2,TGTGCCAGCAGGAGCGGGGGGGACGAGCAGTACTTC,CASRSGGDEQYF
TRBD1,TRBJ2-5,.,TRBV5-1,TGCGCCAGCAGCTCCTTCTCGGACAGGTTACAAGAGACCCAGTACTTC,CASSSFSDRLQETQYF
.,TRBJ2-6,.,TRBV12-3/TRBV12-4,TGTGCCAGCACCGGTGGGGCCAACGTCCTGACTTTC,CASTGGANVLTF
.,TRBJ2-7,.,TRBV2,TGTGCCAGCAGACAGGCCTACGAGCAGTACTTC,CASRQAYEQYF
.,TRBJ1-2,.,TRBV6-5,TGTGCCAGCAGTTACTCGAGAACCGGGGGTAACTATGGCTACACCTTC,CASSYSRTGGNYGYTF
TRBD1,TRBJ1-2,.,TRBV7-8,TGTGCCAGCAGCTTAGTGTCAGGACAGGGATACTATGGCTACACCTTC,CASSLVSGQGYYGYTF
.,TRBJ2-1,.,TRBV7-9,TGTGCCAGCAGCTGGGCGGACATACTCTACAATGAGCAGTTCTTC,CASSWADILYNEQFF
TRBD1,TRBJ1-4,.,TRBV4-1,TGCGCCAGCAGCCCCCCCAGACAGGGTGGGGAAAAACTGTTTTTT,CASSPPRQGGEKLFF
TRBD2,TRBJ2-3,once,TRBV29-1,TGCAGCGCTGGAGCGGGGGGCACAATAAATACGCAGTATTTT,CSAGAGGTINTQYF
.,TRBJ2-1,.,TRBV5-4,TGTGCCAGCAGCCCAAGCCTCGGGGGGCGCGCCTACAATGAGCAGTTCTTC,CASSPSLGGRAYNEQFF
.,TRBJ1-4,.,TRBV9,TGTGCCAGCAGCGATACAGGGAAGACGAATGAAAAACTGTTTTTT,CASSDTGKTNEKLFF
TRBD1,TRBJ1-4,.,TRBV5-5,TGTGCCAGCAGCACGGGACAGGGGGCATTTAATGAAAAACTGTTTTTT,CASSTGQGAFNEKLFF
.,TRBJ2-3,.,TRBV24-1,TGTGCCACGACAGGGAGGAGCACAGATACGCAGTATTTT,CATTGRSTDTQYF
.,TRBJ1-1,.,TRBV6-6,TGTGCCAGCAGTTGGCGGGCGGGATCGTCGAACACTGAAGCTTTCTTT,CASSWRAGSSNTEAFF
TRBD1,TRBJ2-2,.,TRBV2,TGTGCCAGCAGAGCCGGGACAGGGGCCACCGGGGAGCTGTTTTTT,CASRAGTGATGELFF
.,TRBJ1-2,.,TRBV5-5,TGTGCCAGCAGCTATACAGGGCGAGGATTAGACTATGGCTACACCTTC,CASSYTGRGLDYGYTF
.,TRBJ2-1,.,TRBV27,TGTGCCAGCACCCTAGACAGGAGCTCCTACAATGAGCAGTTCTTC,CASTLDRSSYNEQFF